This T cell receptor beta chain was identified in a study of brain T cells in children with intractable seizures. Study-wide results and caveats: Patients' HCMV serostatus was unknown; virus specificity rests on CDR3 similarity alone.

The germline gives CDR1 ENHRY, CDR2 SYGVKD. This CDR3 has 13 amino acids. Trimming cost V 6 bases and J 7 bases, with 10 bases left between them. Here immunoSEQ multiplex PCR was the method, and the copy in TCRdb shows in-frame clones only, minus some. Of 62,000 or so clones listed, roughly 95% are singletons. On this clone: Its cognate antigen is unknown.

Before surgery, patients took at least one anti-epileptic drug. This chain joins TRBV10-3 and TRBJ1-6; D is possibly TRBD1 (5 bases). The sample was peripheral blood, taken at surgery. This receptor was obtained from a boy in the first two years of life with focal cortical dysplasia and intractable seizures. DNA for the CDR3: TGTGCCATCAGGGCACAGGTGAATTCACCCCTCCACTTT. Its protein is CAIRAQVNSPLHF.